The 4 T cell receptor beta chains below all came from one sample that was sequenced in a study of blood T cell repertoires in COVID-19. The table came from immunoSEQ multiplex PCR; TCRdb's copy has only in-frame clones and leaves some out. The top ten clones hold around 1.7% of a sample with some 140,000 clones, 75% to 80% of them seen once. The specimen was peripheral blood. Receptors were obtained from a man older than 75 with acute or convalescent COVID-19.

The sample holds a few counts of this clone. The CDR3 here is CASRSRQKIVDNEQFF. The CDR3 DNA is TGTGCCAGCAGATCGCGACAGAAAATTGTGGACAATGAGCAGTTCTTC. V is TRBV5-7 and J is TRBJ2-1, with TRBD1 as a possible D gene (5 bases). TRBV5-7 is filed as an ORF, its function uncertain. This CDR3 spans 16 amino acids. Trimming took 5 bases from V and 5 from J, leaving 20 bases between them.

The rearrangement joins TRBV3-1 (or the pseudogene TRBV3-2) to TRBJ1-3; TRBD1 is a possible D gene (5 bases). Germline-derived CDR1 and CDR2 are LGHDT and YNNKEL (reference sequence). Trimming took off 0 bases at V and 2 bases at J, with 8 bases between the two ends. The CDR3 runs to 15 residues. This CDR3 is CASSQDLRAGNTIYF. DNA for the CDR3: TGTGCCAGCAGCCAAGATCTCAGGGCTGGAAACACCATATATTTT.

The rearrangement joins TRBV7-9 to TRBJ1-2; D remains unclear. The germline gives CDR1 SEHNR, CDR2 FQNEAQ (reference sequence). CDR3 length equals 15 residues. The germline V and J ends were trimmed by 5 bases and 3 bases, with 16 bases remaining between them. The CDR3 DNA sequence: TGTGCCAGCAGCGAGGACTCTGAGAGGGACTATGGCTACACCTTC. It is translated as CASSEDSERDYGYTF. The variable domain in full, completed from reference TRBV7-9 and TRBJ1-2, reads DTGVSQNPRHKITKRGQNVTFRCDPISEHNRLYWYRQTLGQGPEFLTYFQNEAQLEKSRLLSDRFSAERPKGSFSTLEIQRTEQGDSAMYLCASSEDSERDYGYTFGSGTRLTVV.

The chain carries TRBV19 and TRBJ2-1; weak D call: TRBD2 (5 bases). Germline V gene data show CDR1 as LNHDA and CDR2 as SQIVND (reference sequence). V was trimmed by 7 bases and J by 0 bases, leaving 16 bases between them. This CDR3 is 16 amino acids long. The CDR3 nucleotides are TGTGCCAGTACCCCCCGGGGTAGCCGCTCCTACAATGAGCAGTTCTTC. It yields the protein CASTPRGSRSYNEQFF. Using reference TRBV19 and TRBJ2-1 for the parts outside the CDR3, the full variable domain is DGGITQSPKYLFRKEGQNVTLSCEQNLNHDAMYWYRQDPGQGLRLIYYSQIVNDFQKGDIAEGYSVSREKKESFPLTVTSAQKNPTAFYLCASTPRGSRSYNEQFFGPGTRLTVL.